This T cell receptor (beta chain) was sequenced for a study of tumor and adjacent non-tumor tissue in lung cancer. Study at large: On average, productive TCRbeta reads reached about 4.4 million per sample. Study-level findings and limits: Compared with tumor, normal lung showed significantly lower TCR diversity.

The template was RNA from unsorted bulk tissue. Donors were chemotherapy-naive, newly diagnosed lung cancer surgical patients in China, August–late 2014. CDR1 is SGHKS, CDR2 YYEKEE, per germline (reference sequence). The CDR3 loop spans 15 amino acids. A modified ARM-PCR protocol with three rounds of nested PCR amplified TCRbeta. TCRdb redid the calling of the multiplex PCR reads with MiXCR, one entry per CDR3 protein. The sample includes more than 120,000 distinct CDR3 sequences, roughly 66% of them seen just once. Details on this clonotype: Its antigen is unknown. The conserved final phenylalanine or tryptophan is absent from the CDR3, which likely points to a read error.

The chain couples TRBV5-5 to TRBJ2-7; D is possibly TRBD2 (6 bases). Material: lung tumor tissue. The sequence was obtained from a man in his sixties with small cell lung cancer. CDR3 nucleotides: TGTGTCAGCAGCCCATTACGGGGGATCTCCTACGAGCAGTACCTC. This encodes CVSSPLRGISYEQYL.